Below, 9 T cell receptor beta chains from the same sample are listed, as sequenced in a study of blood T cell repertoires in COVID-19. TCRdb's copy holds only in-frame clones and misses some; the assay was immunoSEQ multiplex PCR. The sample lists more than 250,000 clones, more than 90% seen once, with less than 20% in the top ten. Material for sequencing was PBMCs or T cells enriched from blood (not recorded which). The source of these receptors is a woman aged 25 to 39 who had recovered from COVID-19.

The chain carries TRBV6-5 and TRBJ1-1; 7 bases are shared with TRBD1. Looked up from germline, CDR1 is MNHEY and CDR2 is SVGAGI. The CDR3 runs to 16 residues. V lost 4 bases and J lost 11; bases outside the gene matches: 19. CDR3 region: CASSSPGRDRVVRAFF. The CDR3 coding sequence is TGTGCCAGCAGTTCCCCCGGACGTGACAGGGTGGTGAGGGCTTTCTTT.

The chain uses TRBV7-9 and TRBJ1-1; D is uncertain. The ends were cut back, 5 bases at V and 4 bases at J, with 14 bases in the middle. Germline V gene lookup returns CDR1 SEHNR and CDR2 FQNEAQ (reference sequence). The CDR3 consists of 14 residues. DNA for the CDR3: TGTGCCAGCAGCCCGTCAGCGTGGGTCACTGAAGCTTTCTTT. Amino acids: CASSPSAWVTEAFF.

V is TRBV19 and J is TRBJ1-1; D remains ambiguous. This CDR3 region has 11 residues. V was trimmed by 6 bases and J by 1 base, leaving 3 bases between them. The germline V gene has CDR1 LNHDA and CDR2 SQIVND (reference sequence). The CDR3 DNA is TGTGCCAGTAGCAGGAACACTGAAGCTTTCTTT. Translation gives CASSRNTEAFF.

In this sample, this clone turned up a few times. The V gene is TRBV21-1, the J gene TRBJ2-2; the table calls TRBD2, which could not be checked here. TRBV21-1 counts as a pseudogene. There are 16 residues in the CDR3. CDR3 amino acids: CASSKGERGNTGELFF. CDR3 nucleotides: TGTGCCAGCAGCAAAGGAGAGCGGGGGAACACCGGGGAGCTGTTTTTT.

The chain couples TRBV9 to TRBJ2-7; TRBD2 matches at 10 bases. There are 15 residues in the CDR3. V shed 0 bases and J 3 bases; nucleotides not matched to a gene: 3. Germline V gene lookup returns CDR1 SGDLS and CDR2 YYNGEE. The CDR3 region has the DNA TGTGCCAGCAGCGTAGGTAGCGGGGGGTACTACGAGCAGTACTTC. Translating it yields CASSVGSGGYYEQYF.

V usage is TRBV19 and J usage is TRBJ2-1; TRBD2 aligns across 10 bases. The CDR3 runs 14 residues. Trimming cost V 6 bases and J 4 bases; bases outside gene matches: 3. The germline V gene has CDR1 LNHDA and CDR2 SQIVND (reference sequence). The CDR3 coding sequence is TGTGCCAGTAGCTCTAGCGGGAGTTACAATGAGCAGTTCTTC. It encodes CASSSSGSYNEQFF.

V and J are TRBV4-2 and TRBJ2-3; 11 nucleotides align to TRBD2. Germline CDR1 LGHNA, CDR2 YNFKEQ. J lost 1 base, V lost 4 bases, and 4 bases had no gene match. The CDR3 length is 16 residues. This chain's CDR3 is CASSLGTSGRTDTQYF. DNA for the CDR3: TGTGCCAGCAGCCTGGGGACTAGCGGACGCACAGATACGCAGTATTTT.

This clone was detected a few times. The chain couples TRBV2 to TRBJ2-7, with D possibly TRBD2 on 6 matching bases. V was trimmed by 6 bases and J by 0 bases, leaving 12 bases between them. Germline V gene sequence: CDR1 SNHLY, CDR2 FYNNEI. The CDR3 consists of 14 residues. CDR3 loop: CASRVAESSYEQYF. The CDR3 bases are TGTGCCAGCAGAGTAGCGGAGTCCTCCTACGAGCAGTACTTC.

Only a few counts were recorded for this clone. This rearrangement joins TRBV10-3 to TRBJ1-6; unclear D gene. The CDR3 is made up of 13 amino acids. Germline CDR1 ENHRY, CDR2 SYGVKD. V lost 7 bases and J lost 7, with 11 bases in between. DNA of the CDR3: TGTGCCATCAAGGAGGGATTCAATTCACCCCTCCACTTT. As protein: CAIKEGFNSPLHF.